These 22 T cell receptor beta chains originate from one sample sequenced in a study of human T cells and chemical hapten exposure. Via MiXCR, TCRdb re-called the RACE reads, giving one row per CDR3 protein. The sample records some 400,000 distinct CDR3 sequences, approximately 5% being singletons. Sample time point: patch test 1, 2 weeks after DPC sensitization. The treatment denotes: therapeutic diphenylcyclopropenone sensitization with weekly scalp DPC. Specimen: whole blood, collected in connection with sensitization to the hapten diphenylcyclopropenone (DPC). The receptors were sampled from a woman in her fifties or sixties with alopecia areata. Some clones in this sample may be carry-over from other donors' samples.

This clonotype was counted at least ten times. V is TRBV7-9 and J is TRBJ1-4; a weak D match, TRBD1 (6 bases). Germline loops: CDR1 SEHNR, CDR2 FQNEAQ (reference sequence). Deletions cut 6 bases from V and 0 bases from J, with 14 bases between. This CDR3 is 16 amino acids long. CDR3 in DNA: TGTGCCAGCAGTCGGATGGACAGTCCAACTAATGAAAAACTGTTTTTT. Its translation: CASSRMDSPTNEKLFF.

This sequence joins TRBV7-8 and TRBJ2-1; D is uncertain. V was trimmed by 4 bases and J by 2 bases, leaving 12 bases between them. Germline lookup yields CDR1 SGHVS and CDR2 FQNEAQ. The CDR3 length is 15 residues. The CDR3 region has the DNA TGTGCCAGCAGCTCGTCCCGCATGACCTACAATGAGCAGTTCTTC. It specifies CASSSSRMTYNEQFF.

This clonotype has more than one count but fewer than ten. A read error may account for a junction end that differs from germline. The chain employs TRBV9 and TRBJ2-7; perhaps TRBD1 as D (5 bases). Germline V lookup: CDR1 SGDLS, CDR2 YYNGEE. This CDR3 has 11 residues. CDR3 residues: CASGRQRPFHF. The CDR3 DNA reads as TGTGCCAGCGGAAGACAGAGGCCGTTTCACTTC.

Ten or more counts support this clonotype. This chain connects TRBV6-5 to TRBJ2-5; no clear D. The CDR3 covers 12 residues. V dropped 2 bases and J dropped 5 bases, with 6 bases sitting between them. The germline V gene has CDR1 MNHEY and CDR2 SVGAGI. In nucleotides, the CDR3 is TGTGCCAGCAGTTACGTGGGGGAGACCCAGTACTTC. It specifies CASSYVGETQYF.

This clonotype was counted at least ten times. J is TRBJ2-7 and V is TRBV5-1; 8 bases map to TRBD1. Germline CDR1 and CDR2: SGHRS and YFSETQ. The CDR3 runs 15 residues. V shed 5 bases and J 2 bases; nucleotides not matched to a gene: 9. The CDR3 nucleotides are TGCGCCAGCAGTTATTCTTGGACAGGGCCCTACGAGCAGTACTTC. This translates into CASSYSWTGPYEQYF.

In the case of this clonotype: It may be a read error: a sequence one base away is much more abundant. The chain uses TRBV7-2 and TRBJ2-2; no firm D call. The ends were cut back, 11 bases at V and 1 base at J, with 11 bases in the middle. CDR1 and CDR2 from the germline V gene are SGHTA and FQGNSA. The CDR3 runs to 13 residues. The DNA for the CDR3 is TGTGCCGCATCCAGGATGAACACCGGGGAGCTGTTTTTT. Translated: CAASRMNTGELFF.

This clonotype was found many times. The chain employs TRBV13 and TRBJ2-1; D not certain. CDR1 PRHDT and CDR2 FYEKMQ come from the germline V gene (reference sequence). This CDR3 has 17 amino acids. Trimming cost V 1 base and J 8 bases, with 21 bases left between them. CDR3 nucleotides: TGTGCCAGCAGCTTAGTCTACCGGGCCCCCAAGTCGGATGAGCAGTTCTTC. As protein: CASSLVYRAPKSDEQFF. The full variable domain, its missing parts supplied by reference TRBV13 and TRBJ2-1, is AAGVIQSPRHLIKEKRETATLKCYPIPRHDTVYWYQQGPGQDPQFLISFYEKMQSDKGSIPDRFSAQQFSDYHSELNMSSLELGDSALYFCASSLVYRAPKSDEQFFGPGTRLTVL.

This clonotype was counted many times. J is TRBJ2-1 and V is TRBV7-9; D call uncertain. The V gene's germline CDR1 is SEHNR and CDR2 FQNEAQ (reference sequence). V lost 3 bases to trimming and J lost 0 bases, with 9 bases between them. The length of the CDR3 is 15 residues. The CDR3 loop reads CASSFIRSSYNEQFF. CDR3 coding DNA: TGTGCCAGCAGCTTCATCAGGAGCTCCTACAATGAGCAGTTCTTC.

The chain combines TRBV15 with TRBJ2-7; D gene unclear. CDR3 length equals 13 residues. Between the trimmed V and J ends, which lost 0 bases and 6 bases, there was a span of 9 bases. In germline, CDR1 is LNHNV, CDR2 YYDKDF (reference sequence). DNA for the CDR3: TGTGCCACCAGCAGAGATTCGACGGGCGAGCAGTACTTC. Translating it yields CATSRDSTGEQYF. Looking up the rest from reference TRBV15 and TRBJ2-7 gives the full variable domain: DAMVIQNPRYQVTQFGKPVTLSCSQTLNHNVMYWYQQKSSQAPKLLFHYYDKDFNNEADTPDNFQSRRPNTSFCFLDIRSPGLGDTAMYLCATSRDSTGEQYFGPGTRLTVT.

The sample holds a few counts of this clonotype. As DNA, the CDR3 is TGTGCCAGCAGTTTTAGCGGGGGTGGGCGCTACGAGCAGTACTTC. Residues: CASSFSGGGRYEQYF. V is TRBV6-5 and J is TRBJ2-7, with TRBD2 identical over 9 bases. This CDR3 has 15 residues. In germline, CDR1 is MNHEY, CDR2 SVGAGI. Losses at the gene ends were 4 bases for V and 3 bases for J; bases not matched to a gene: 7.

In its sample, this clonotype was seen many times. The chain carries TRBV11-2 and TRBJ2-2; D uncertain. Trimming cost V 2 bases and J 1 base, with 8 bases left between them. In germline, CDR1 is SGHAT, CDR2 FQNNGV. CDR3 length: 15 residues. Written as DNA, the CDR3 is TGTGCCAGCAGCTTAAGCCTTTTGAACACCGGGGAGCTGTTTTTT. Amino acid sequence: CASSLSLLNTGELFF.

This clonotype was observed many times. DNA of the CDR3: TGTGCCAGCAGTATGACAACAGATACTTTCTTT. It translates to CASSMTTDTFF. The chain recombines TRBV6-6 with TRBJ1-1; no clear D. The V gene lost 5 bases and the J gene lost 12 bases, with 13 bases spanning the gap. Germline CDR1 and CDR2: MNHNY and SVGAGI (reference sequence). The CDR3 loop spans 11 amino acids.

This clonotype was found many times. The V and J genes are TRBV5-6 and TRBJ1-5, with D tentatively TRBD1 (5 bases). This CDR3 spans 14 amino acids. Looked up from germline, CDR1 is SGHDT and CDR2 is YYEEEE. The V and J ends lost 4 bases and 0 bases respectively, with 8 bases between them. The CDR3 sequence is CASSNTGSNQPQHF. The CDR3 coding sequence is TGTGCCAGCAGCAATACAGGTAGCAATCAGCCCCAGCATTTT.

The CDR3 DNA reads as TGTGCCACCAGCACCCGAAAAACGAATTCACCCCTCCACTTT. Translating gives CATSTRKTNSPLHF. The rearrangement uses TRBV15 and TRBJ1-6, with unresolved D. CDR1 and CDR2 from the germline V gene are LNHNV and YYDKDF (reference sequence). Trimming took off 4 bases at V and 7 bases at J, with 11 bases between the two ends. The CDR3 contains 14 residues.

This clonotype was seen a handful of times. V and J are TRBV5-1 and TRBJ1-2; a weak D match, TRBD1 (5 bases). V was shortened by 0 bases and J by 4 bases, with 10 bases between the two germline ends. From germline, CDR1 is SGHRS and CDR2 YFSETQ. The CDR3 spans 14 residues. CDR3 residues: CASSLGEGVYGYTF. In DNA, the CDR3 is TGCGCCAGCAGCTTGGGCGAAGGGGTCTATGGCTACACCTTC. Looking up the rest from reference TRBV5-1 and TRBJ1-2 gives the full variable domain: KAGVTQTPRYLIKTRGQQVTLSCSPISGHRSVSWYQQTPGQGLQFLFEYFSETQRNKGNFPGRFSGRQFSNSRSEMNVSTLELGDSALYLCASSLGEGVYGYTFGSGTRLTVV.

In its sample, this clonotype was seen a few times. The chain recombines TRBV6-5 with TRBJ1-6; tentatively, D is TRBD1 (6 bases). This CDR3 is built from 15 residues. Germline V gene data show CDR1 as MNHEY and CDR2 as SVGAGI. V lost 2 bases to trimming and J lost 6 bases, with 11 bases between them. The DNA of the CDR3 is TGTGCCAGCAGTTACGGCAGGGGAATTAATTCACCCCTCCACTTT. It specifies CASSYGRGINSPLHF.

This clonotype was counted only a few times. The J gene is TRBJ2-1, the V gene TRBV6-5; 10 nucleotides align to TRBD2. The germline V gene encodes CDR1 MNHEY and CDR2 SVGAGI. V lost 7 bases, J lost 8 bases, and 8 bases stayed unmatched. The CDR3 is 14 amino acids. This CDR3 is CASTLAGAGDEQFF. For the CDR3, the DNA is TGTGCCAGCACCCTAGCGGGGGCCGGGGATGAGCAGTTCTTC.

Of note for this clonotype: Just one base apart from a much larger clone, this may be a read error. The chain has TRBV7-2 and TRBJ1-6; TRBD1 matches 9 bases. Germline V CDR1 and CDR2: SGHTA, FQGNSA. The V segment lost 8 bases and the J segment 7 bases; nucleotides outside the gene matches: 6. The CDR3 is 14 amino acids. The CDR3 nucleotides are TGTGCCAGCGGCTCCGGGACAGGGAATTCACCCCTCCACTTT. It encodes CASGSGTGNSPLHF.

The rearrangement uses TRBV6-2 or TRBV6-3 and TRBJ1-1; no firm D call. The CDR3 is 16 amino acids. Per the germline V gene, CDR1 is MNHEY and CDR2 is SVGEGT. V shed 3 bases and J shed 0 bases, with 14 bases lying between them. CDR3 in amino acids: CASSYEVVRLNTEAFF. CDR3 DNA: TGTGCCAGCAGTTATGAGGTAGTCAGGTTGAACACTGAAGCTTTCTTT.

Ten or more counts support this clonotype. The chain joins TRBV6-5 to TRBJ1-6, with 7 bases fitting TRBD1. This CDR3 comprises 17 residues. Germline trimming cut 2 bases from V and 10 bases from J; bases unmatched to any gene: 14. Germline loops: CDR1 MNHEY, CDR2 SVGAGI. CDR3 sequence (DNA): TGTGCCAGCAGTTACACCGTTATGCAGACAGGGAGATCACCCCTCCACTTT. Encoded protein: CASSYTVMQTGRSPLHF.

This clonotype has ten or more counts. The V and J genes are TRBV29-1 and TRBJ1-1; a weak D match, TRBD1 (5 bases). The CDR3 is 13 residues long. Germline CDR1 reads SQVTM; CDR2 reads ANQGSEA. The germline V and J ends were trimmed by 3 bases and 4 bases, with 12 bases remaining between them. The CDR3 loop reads CSVEKGVPTEAFF. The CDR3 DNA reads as TGCAGCGTTGAGAAAGGGGTCCCCACTGAAGCTTTCTTT. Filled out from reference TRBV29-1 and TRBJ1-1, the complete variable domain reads SAVISQKPSRDICQRGTSLTIQCQVDSQVTMMFWYRQQPGQSLTLIATANQGSEATYESGFVIDKFPISRPNLTFSTLTVSNMSPEDSSIYLCSVEKGVPTEAFFGQGTRLTVV.

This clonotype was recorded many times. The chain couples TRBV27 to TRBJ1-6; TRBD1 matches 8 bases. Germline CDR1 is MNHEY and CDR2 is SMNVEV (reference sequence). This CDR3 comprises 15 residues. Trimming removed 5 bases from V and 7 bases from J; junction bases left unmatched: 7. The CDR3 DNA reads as TGTGCCAGCAGTCGTGGACAGGGCCGGAATTCACCCCTCCACTTT. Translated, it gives CASSRGQGRNSPLHF.